This T cell receptor (beta chain) was recovered during a study of OX40 agonist ivuxolimab in advanced cancers. The repertoire was sequenced with immunoSEQ multiplex PCR; TCRdb's copy has only in-frame clones and lacks some. The table lists some 70,000 clones, over 65% of them singletons. Per the germline V gene, CDR1 is MNHEY and CDR2 is SVGAGI. V lost 5 bases to trimming and J lost 5 bases; unmatched junction nucleotides: 7. CDR3 length equals 14 residues. The source of this sequence is an adult with an advanced solid tumor such as melanoma, head and neck, liver or kidney cancer. V gene TRBV6-5 combines with J gene TRBJ2-5, with 8 bases fitting TRBD1. Sample: CD4+ or CD8+ T cells sorted from blood, taken in a trial of the OX40 agonist ivuxolimab. The CDR3 nucleotides read TGTGCCAGCAGTAACATACAGGGGGAGGAGACCCAGTACTTC. Translating it yields CASSNIQGEETQYF.